This TCR beta chain emerged from a study of tumor and adjacent non-tumor tissue in lung cancer. Remarks on this clonotype: In this CDR3 the conserved last residue, phenylalanine or tryptophan, is missing, so a read error is likely.

TCRbeta libraries were built with three rounds of nested PCR, modified from ARM-PCR. TCRdb fed the multiplex PCR reads into MiXCR, producing one record per CDR3 protein. This sample has some 99,000 distinct CDR3 sequences, with roughly 80% found just once. RNA was extracted from bulk tissue without any cell sorting. Between August and November 2014, newly diagnosed, chemotherapy-naive lung cancer patients underwent thoracic surgery in China. Germline V gene lookup returns CDR1 MNHNS and CDR2 SASEGT. CDR3 length equals 15 residues. This clonotype was sampled from a woman between 55 and 75 years old with non-small cell lung cancer. Sequencing used lung tumor tissue. V usage is TRBV6-1 and J usage is TRBJ1-5, with TRBD1 identical over 7 bases. For the CDR3, the DNA is TGTACCAGCAGCCCCGAGACAGGGACGAGCCAGCCCCAGCATTAT. This translates into CTSSPETGTSQPQHY.